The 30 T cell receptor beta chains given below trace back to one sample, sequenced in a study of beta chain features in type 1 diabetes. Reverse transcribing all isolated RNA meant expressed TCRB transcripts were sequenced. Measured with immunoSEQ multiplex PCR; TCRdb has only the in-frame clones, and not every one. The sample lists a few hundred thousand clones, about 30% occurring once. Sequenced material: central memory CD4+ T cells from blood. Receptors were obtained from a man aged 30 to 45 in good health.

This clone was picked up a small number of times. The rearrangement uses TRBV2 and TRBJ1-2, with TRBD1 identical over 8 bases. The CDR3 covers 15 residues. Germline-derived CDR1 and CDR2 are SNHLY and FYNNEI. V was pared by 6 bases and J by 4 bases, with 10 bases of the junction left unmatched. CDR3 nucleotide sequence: TGTGCCAGCAGAATCAATGGACAGGGCGGCTATGGCTACACCTTC. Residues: CASRINGQGGYGYTF.

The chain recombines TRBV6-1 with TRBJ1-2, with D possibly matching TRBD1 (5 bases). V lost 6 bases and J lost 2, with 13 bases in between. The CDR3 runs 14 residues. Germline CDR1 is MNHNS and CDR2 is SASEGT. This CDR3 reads CASSPDTNNYGYTF. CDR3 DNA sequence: TGTGCCAGCAGCCCGGACACGAACAACTATGGCTACACCTTC.

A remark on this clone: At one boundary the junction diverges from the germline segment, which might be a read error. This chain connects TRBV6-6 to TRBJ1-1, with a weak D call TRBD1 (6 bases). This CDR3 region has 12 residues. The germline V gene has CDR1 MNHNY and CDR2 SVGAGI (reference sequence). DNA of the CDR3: TGTGCCAGCAGTTACACCGGTGGGGGGGCGAACTTT. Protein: CASSYTGGGANF.

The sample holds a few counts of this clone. The CDR3 DNA reads TGTGCCTGGAGTGGACAAGCGGGAGGGCCGGGTGAATCCCAGTACTTC. Translating it yields CAWSGQAGGPGESQYF. This chain links TRBV30 with TRBJ2-5, with 10 bases fitting TRBD2. The junction had 14 bases not matched to a gene; V was cut back by 1 base and J by 9 bases. CDR1 GTSNPN and CDR2 SVGIG come from the germline V gene (reference sequence). CDR3 length: 16 amino acids.

CDR3 sequence: CASRTGFSTNEQFF. CDR3 coding DNA: TGTGCCAGCAGAACGGGATTCAGCACGAATGAGCAGTTCTTC. The chain has TRBV7-2 and TRBJ2-1, with a weak D call TRBD2 (5 bases). Trimming removed 6 bases from V and 7 bases from J, with 16 bases in between. Germline CDR1 and CDR2: SGHTA and FQGNSA. The CDR3 has 14 amino acids.

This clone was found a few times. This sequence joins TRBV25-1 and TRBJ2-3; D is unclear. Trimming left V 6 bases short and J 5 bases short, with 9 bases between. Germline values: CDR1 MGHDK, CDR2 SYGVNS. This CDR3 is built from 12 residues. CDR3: CASRAWGDTQYF. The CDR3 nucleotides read TGTGCCAGCAGAGCCTGGGGAGATACGCAGTATTTT.

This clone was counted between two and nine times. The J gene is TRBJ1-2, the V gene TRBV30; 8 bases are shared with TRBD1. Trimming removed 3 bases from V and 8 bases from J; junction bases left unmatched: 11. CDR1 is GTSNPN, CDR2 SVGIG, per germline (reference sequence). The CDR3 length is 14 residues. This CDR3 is CAWSRRGTGWGYTF. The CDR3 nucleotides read TGTGCCTGGAGCAGACGCGGGACAGGCTGGGGCTACACCTTC.

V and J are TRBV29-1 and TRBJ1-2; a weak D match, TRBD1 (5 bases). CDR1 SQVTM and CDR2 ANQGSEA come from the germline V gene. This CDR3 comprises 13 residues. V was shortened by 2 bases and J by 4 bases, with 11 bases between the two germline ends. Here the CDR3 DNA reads TGCAGCGTTGAATGGGGTAGGGGCTATGGCTACACCTTC. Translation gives CSVEWGRGYGYTF.

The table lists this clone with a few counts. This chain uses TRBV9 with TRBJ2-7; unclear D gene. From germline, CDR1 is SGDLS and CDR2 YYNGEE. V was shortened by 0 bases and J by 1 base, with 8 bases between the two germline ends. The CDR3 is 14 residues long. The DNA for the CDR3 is TGTGCCAGCAGCGTAGGTGTGCAGTCCTACGAGCAGTACTTC. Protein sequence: CASSVGVQSYEQYF.

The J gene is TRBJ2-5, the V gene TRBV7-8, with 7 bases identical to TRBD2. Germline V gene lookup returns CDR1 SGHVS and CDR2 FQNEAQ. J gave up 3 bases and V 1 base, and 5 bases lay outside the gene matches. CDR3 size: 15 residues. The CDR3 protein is CASSLGLAAEETQYF. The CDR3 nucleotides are TGTGCCAGCAGCTTAGGCCTAGCGGCTGAAGAGACCCAGTACTTC.

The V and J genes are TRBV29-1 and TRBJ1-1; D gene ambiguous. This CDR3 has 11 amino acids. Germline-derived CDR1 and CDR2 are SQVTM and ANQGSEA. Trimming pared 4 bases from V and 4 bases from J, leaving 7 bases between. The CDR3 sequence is CSVGRVTEAFF. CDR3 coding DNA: TGCAGCGTTGGGAGAGTCACTGAAGCTTTCTTT.

The CDR3 loop reads CAFTSGSYNEQFF. In DNA, the CDR3 is TGTGCCTTCACTAGCGGCTCCTACAATGAGCAGTTCTTC. The chain combines TRBV30 with TRBJ2-1, with TRBD2 matching over 8 bases. Germline V gives CDR1 GTSNPN, CDR2 SVGIG (reference sequence). V gave up 7 bases and J gave up 0 bases; unmatched junction bases: 2. This CDR3 spans 13 amino acids. Drawing the rest from reference TRBV30 and TRBJ2-1, the complete variable domain is SQTIHQWPATLVQPVGSPLSLECTVEGTSNPNLYWYRQAAGRGLQLLFYSVGIGQISSEVPQNLSASRPQDRQFILSSKKLLLSDSGFYLCAFTSGSYNEQFFGPGTRLTVL.

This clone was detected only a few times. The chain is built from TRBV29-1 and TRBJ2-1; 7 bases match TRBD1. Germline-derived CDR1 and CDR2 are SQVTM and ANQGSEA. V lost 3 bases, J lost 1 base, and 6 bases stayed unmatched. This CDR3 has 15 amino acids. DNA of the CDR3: TGCAGCGTTGATACAGGACAGGTTTCCTACAATGAGCAGTTCTTC. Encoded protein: CSVDTGQVSYNEQFF.

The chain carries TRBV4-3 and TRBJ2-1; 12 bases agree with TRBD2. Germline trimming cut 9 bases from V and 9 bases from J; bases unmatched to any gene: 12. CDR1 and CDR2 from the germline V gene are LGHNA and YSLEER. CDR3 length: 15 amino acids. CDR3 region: CASQLTSGSIGEQFF. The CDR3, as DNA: TGCGCCAGTCAATTGACTAGCGGGAGTATAGGTGAGCAGTTCTTC.

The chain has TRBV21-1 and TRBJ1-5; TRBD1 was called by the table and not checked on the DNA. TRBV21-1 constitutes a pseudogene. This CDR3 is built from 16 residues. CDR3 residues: CASSKVGADSNQPQHF. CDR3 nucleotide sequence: TGTGCCAGCAGCAAAGTAGGGGCAGATAGCAATCAGCCCCAGCATTTT.

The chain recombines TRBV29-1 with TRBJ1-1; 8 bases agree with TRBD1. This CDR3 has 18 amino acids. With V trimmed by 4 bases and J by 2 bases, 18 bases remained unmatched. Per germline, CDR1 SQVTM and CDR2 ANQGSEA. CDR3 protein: CSVVGGTGTGVINTEAFF. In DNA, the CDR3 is TGCAGCGTTGTTGGGGGGACCGGGACAGGAGTAATAAACACTGAAGCTTTCTTT.

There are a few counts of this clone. CDR3 coding DNA: TGCGCCAGCAGCGAACCGTCTACTAGCACAGATACGCAGTATTTT. This codes for CASSEPSTSTDTQYF. J is TRBJ2-3 and V is TRBV5-1, with unresolved D. This CDR3 contains 15 residues. The V and J ends lost 4 bases and 0 bases respectively, with 12 bases between them. Germline V CDR1 and CDR2: SGHRS, YFSETQ.

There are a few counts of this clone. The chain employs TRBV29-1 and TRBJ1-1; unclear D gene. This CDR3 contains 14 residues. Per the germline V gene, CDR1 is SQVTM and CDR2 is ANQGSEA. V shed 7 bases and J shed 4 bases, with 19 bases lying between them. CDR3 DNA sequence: TGCAGCGGCCGTCGAGACATGGGAGGCACTGAAGCTTTCTTT. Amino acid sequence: CSGRRDMGGTEAFF.

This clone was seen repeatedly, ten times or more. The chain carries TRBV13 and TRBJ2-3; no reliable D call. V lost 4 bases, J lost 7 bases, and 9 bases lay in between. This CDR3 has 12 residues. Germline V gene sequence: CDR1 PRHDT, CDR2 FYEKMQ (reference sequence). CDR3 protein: CASSSQGNTQYF. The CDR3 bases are TGTGCCAGCAGCTCACAAGGAAATACGCAGTATTTT. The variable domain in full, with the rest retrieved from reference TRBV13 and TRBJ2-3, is AAGVIQSPRHLIKEKRETATLKCYPIPRHDTVYWYQQGPGQDPQFLISFYEKMQSDKGSIPDRFSAQQFSDYHSELNMSSLELGDSALYFCASSSQGNTQYFGPGTRLTVL.

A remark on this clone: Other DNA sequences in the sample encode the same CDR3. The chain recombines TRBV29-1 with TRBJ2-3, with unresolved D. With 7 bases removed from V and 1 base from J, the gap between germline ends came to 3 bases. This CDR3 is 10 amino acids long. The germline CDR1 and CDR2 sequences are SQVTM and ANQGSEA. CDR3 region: CSAGTDTQYF. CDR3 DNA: TGCAGCGCCGGCACAGATACGCAGTATTTT.

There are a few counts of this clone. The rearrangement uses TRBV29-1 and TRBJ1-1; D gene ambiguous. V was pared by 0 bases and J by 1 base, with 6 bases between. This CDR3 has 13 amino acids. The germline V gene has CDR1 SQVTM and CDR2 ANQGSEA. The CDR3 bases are TGCAGCGTTGAAGATCGAGGGAACACTGAAGCTTTCTTT. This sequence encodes CSVEDRGNTEAFF.

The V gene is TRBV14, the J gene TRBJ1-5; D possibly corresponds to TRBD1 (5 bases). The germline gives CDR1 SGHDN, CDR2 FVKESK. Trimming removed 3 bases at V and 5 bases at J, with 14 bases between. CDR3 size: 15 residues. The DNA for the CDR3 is TGTGCCAGCAGCCAGGGACGACTGCGAGATCAGCCCCAGCATTTT. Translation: CASSQGRLRDQPQHF. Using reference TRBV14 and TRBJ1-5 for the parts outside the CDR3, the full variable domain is EAGVTQFPSHSVIEKGQTVTLRCDPISGHDNLYWYRRVMGKEIKFLLHFVKESKQDESGMPNNRFLAERTGGTYSTLKVQPAELEDSGVYFCASSQGRLRDQPQHFGDGTRLSIL.

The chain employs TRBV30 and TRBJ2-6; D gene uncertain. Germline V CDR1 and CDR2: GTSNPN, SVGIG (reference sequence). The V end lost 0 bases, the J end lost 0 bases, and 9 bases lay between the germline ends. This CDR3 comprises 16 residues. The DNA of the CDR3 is TGTGCCTGGAGTGTAGGCTGGAGCTCTGGGGCCAACGTCCTGACTTTC. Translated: CAWSVGWSSGANVLTF.

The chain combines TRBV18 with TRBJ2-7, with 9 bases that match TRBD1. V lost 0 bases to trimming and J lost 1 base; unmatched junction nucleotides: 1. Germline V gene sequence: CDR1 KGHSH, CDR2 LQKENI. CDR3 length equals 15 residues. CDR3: CASSPPTGGSYEQYF. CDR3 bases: TGTGCCAGCTCACCACCGACAGGGGGTTCCTACGAGCAGTACTTC. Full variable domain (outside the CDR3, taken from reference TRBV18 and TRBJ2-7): NAGVMQNPRHLVRRRGQEARLRCSPMKGHSHVYWYRQLPEEGLKFMVYLQKENIIDESGMPKERFSAEFPKEGPSILRIQQVVRGDSAAYFCASSPPTGGSYEQYFGPGTRLTVT.

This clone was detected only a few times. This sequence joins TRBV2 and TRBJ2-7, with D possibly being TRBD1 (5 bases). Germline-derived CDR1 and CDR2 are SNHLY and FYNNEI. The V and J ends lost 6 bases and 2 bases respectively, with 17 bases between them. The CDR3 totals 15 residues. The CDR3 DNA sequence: TGTGCCAGCAGCCGAGTGGGGCGGAGTACCTACGAGCAGTACTTC. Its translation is CASSRVGRSTYEQYF.

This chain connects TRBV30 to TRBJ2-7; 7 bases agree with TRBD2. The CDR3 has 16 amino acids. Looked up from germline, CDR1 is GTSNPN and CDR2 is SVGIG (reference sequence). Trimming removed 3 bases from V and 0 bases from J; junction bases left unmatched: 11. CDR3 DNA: TGTGCCTGGAGGCCCCAGCGGGGAGGAGGCTCCTACGAGCAGTACTTC. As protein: CAWRPQRGGGSYEQYF.

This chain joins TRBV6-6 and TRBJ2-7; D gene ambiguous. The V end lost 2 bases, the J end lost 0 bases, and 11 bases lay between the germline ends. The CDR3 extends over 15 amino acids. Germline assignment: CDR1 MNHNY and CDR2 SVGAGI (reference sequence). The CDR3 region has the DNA TGTGCCAGCAGTTACCCCCGGACGGGCTCCTACGAGCAGTACTTC. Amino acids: CASSYPRTGSYEQYF.

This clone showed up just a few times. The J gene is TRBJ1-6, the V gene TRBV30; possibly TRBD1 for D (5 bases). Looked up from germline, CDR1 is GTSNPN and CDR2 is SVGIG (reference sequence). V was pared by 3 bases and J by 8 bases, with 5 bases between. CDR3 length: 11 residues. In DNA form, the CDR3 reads TGTGCCTGGAGGGGGGATTCACCCCTCCACTTT. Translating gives CAWRGDSPLHF.

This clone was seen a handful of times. CDR3 sequence reads: CASSPAGDTEAFF. The CDR3 coding sequence is TGCGCCAGCAGCCCGGCCGGGGATACTGAAGCTTTCTTT. V is TRBV5-1 and J is TRBJ1-1; D is unclear. Trimming shortened V by 4 bases and J by 5 bases, and 12 bases separated the two germline ends. This CDR3 spans 13 amino acids. Germline CDR1 and CDR2: SGHRS and YFSETQ.

The DNA of the CDR3 is TGTGCCAGCTCCCCGCCGTTCGGCTCGGGGACCTACGAGCAGTACTTC. It encodes CASSPPFGSGTYEQYF. This chain uses TRBV18 with TRBJ2-7, with a tentative D call TRBD2 (5 bases). V lost 6 bases and J lost 2, with 20 bases in between. Germline-derived CDR1 and CDR2 are KGHSH and LQKENI. The CDR3 is 16 amino acids.